The clone carrying this T cell receptor beta chain is a singleton in its sample. The CDR3 loop spans 15 amino acids. The V gene lost 0 bases and the J gene lost 8 bases, with 15 bases spanning the gap. The V gene's germline CDR1 is SGHRS and CDR2 YFSETQ. These data come from a study of glioma-infiltrating T cells after dendritic cell vaccination. Measured with immunoSEQ multiplex PCR; TCRdb has only the in-frame clones, and not every one. The sample lists 90,000 to 100,000 clones, 70% to 80% seen once, with roughly 5.7% in the top ten. Source: blood, taken before dendritic cell vaccination. The chain is built from TRBV5-1 and TRBJ2-1, with D possibly TRBD2 on 5 matching bases. This clonotype was sampled from a human donor with glioblastoma. This chain's CDR3 is CASSLVDGIQHEQFF. The CDR3 bases are TGCGCCAGCAGCTTGGTGGACGGGATTCAGCATGAGCAGTTCTTC.